This entry concerns a single T cell receptor beta chain. This clone was seen more than once but under ten times. Its antigen target is currently unknown. No base quality values were provided; no much bigger clone lies one nucleotide off. Including cysteine and phenylalanine, the CDR3 has 14 amino acids. The retained sequence is limited to the CDR3, 42 bases, with the frame set at the first base. Based on the germline V gene, the CDR1 and CDR2 sequences are SGDLS and YYNGEE. Here V drops 3 bases and J drops 6 bases, and the junction holds 6 bases not matched to any gene. This sample is part of a study of blood T cell repertoires in COVID-19 (dated by TCRdb to 2020 to 2021). Background for the entire study: Collaborator samples came from the United States, Italy and Spain and covered acute and convalescent phases of COVID-19. Subjects who had been exposed to COVID-19, were actively infected with it, or had recovered from it provided the deeply sampled blood TCRbeta repertoires that made up the dataset. Samples were obtained from the ongoing ImmuneRACE study (first 160 participants) and from approximately 1,200 subjects provided by 6 global collaborators. The sample metadata nearly always contained a de-identified subject ID, COVID-19 status, age in years and sex. Where available, HLA class I and class II types were obtained from metadata supplied by the sample provider rather than from assay-based typing. The material from the prospective study consisted of cDNA or gDNA derived from T cells, B-cell-depleted T cells, or PBMCs. A freely available public database, intended as a resource for researchers studying the immune response to SARS-CoV-2, is where the repertoires were released. General findings and caveats noted by the study authors: The quantity of clinical and demographic metadata differed by source and by participant and was supplied without curation.

The immunoSEQ Assay, a bias-controlled multiplex PCR, was used to amplify TCRbeta CDR3 regions from genomic DNA. As for the original processing: The number of nucleated cells in each sample was estimated by amplification of reference gene primers within the assay. Sequence reads were collapsed and filtered to measure the absolute abundance of every unique TCRbeta CDR3 rearrangement. Productive Simpson clonality was computed per sample as the square root of Simpson's diversity index over productive rearrangements. TCRdb stores this immuneACCESS table with in-frame sequences only. Part of the clones is absent; in the studies checked, under half of the shortfall reflects unresolved V genes, and no reason is known for the rest. V, J and clone size derive from that table, while D and trimming were established from the DNA sequence. Here the sample has roughly 330,000 clones; 85% to 90% occur a single time. Together, the top ten hold more than 9% of the sample.

In the prospective study, participants were about 18 to 95 years old, resided in 24 geographic areas of the United States, and were enrolled through a virtual design. In the prospective study, cohorts were assigned on the basis of participant-reported clinical history obtained from a screening survey and a study questionnaire. Recovered participants in ImmuneRACE Cohort 3 were defined as having two consecutive negative NP/OP PCR tests, clearance from a healthcare professional, or resolution of symptoms. Each participant in the prospective study had whole blood, serum and a nasopharyngeal or oropharyngeal swab collected by mobile phlebotomists. Additional blood draws and questionnaires over an approximately 2-month period could optionally be provided by prospective study participants. Before DNA extraction, blood samples from the prospective study were shipped at room temperature or frozen.

This clonotype originated in a woman aged 18 to 35 who had recovered from COVID-19. The rearranged segments are TRBV9 and TRBJ2-1; 7 bases in the middle match TRBD1. Sequenced material: PBMCs or T cells enriched from blood (not recorded which). This receptor carries the CDR3 CASSAGQAPNEQFF. The base sequence is TGTGCCAGCAGCGCCGGACAGGCCCCCAATGAGCAGTTCTTC. The full variable domain, completed from the reference TRBV9 and TRBJ2-1 proteins outside the CDR3, reads DSGVTQTPKHLITATGQRVTLRCSPRSGDLSVYWYQQSLDQGLQFLIQYYNGEERAKGNILERFSAQQFPDLHSELNLSSLELGDSALYFCASSAGQAPNEQFFGPGTRLTVL.